Listed below are T cell receptor beta chains from one sample, sequenced in a study of shared clonotypes between healthy human individuals. Clones were sequenced by immunoSEQ multiplex PCR, and TCRdb holds only the in-frame ones, with some missing. The data show millions of clones, just over 90% seen once. The specimen was naive CD8+ T cells from PBMCs. These receptor sequences come from a man aged 18 to 29 in good health. Some clones in this sample may be carry-over from other donors' samples. Both conserved end residues are part of each CDR3. A D gene is named only where the DNA matches it firmly. For some rows the clone size is stated as once, few or many, or as a class when expanded; others skip it.

clone_size j_call d_call v_call cdr3_aa cdr3_nt
. TRBJ1-2 . TRBV4-3 CASSHQAGQPREVDYGYTF TGCGCCAGCAGCCATCAAGCGGGGCAACCAAGGGAGGTGGACTATGGCTACACCTTC
. TRBJ1-4 . TRBV10-3 CACGPDRQNEKLFF TGTGCCTGCGGCCCGGACAGACAAAATGAAAAACTGTTTTTT
. TRBJ2-7 TRBD1 TRBV28 CASSFNGQGSYEQYF TGTGCCAGCAGTTTCAATGGACAGGGCTCTTACGAGCAGTACTTC
. TRBJ2-3 TRBD1 TRBV6-6 CASSYFGTGEADTQYF TGTGCCAGCAGTTACTTTGGGACAGGGGAAGCAGATACGCAGTATTTT
. TRBJ2-5 TRBD1 TRBV29-1 CSVEGGRGLQETQYF TGCAGCGTTGAAGGGGGCAGGGGGTTGCAAGAGACCCAGTACTTC
once TRBJ1-2 . TRBV7-9 CASSRSKDYGYTF TGTGCCAGCAGCCGGTCTAAGGACTATGGCTACACCTTC
. TRBJ2-7 TRBD2 TRBV10-1 CASSETRTSGNYEQYF TGCGCCAGCAGTGAGACGAGGACTAGCGGAAACTACGAGCAGTACTTC
. TRBJ2-1 . TRBV28 CASRYSSNEQFF TGTGCCAGCAGGTACTCTAGCAATGAGCAGTTCTTC
. TRBJ1-3 . TRBV10-3 CASGGGTSGNTIYF TGTGCCAGCGGAGGAGGGACCTCTGGAAACACCATATATTTT
. TRBJ2-7 . TRBV11-2 CASSLYRTETGQYF TGTGCCAGCAGCCTATATAGGACAGAAACAGGGCAGTACTTC
. TRBJ2-7 . TRBV10-3 CAIRGGLEQYF TGTGCCATCAGGGGGGGCCTGGAGCAGTACTTC
. TRBJ2-7 . TRBV28 CASSPTPNWVHEQYF TGTGCCAGCAGTCCGACCCCAAATTGGGTCCACGAGCAGTACTTC
. TRBJ1-1 . TRBV6-5 CASSYYLGSTEAFF TGTGCCAGCAGTTACTATCTGGGTAGCACTGAAGCTTTCTTT
. TRBJ2-1 TRBD2 TRBV19 CASSIVASGGEANEQFF TGTGCCAGTAGTATAGTGGCTAGCGGGGGGGAGGCCAATGAGCAGTTCTTC
. TRBJ2-3 . TRBV28 CASSGGSPRTDTQYF TGTGCCAGCTCGGGGGGCTCCCCTCGTACAGATACGCAGTATTTT
. TRBJ2-1 . TRBV11-1 CASSLGVSGNEQFF TGTGCCAGCAGCTTAGGGGTTAGCGGCAATGAGCAGTTCTTC
once TRBJ2-3 TRBD2 TRBV7-9 CASSLAGLTDTQYF TGTGCCAGCAGCCTAGCGGGACTAACAGATACGCAGTATTTT
. TRBJ1-5 . TRBV28 CASREQGRGQPQHF TGTGCCAGCAGGGAACAGGGACGGGGTCAGCCCCAGCATTTT
few TRBJ1-4 . TRBV7-8 CASSSGGGELFF TGTGCCAGCAGCTCCGGAGGAGGGGAACTGTTTTTT
. TRBJ2-7 . TRBV28 CASSPPRQTYYEQYF TGTGCCAGCAGTCCCCCCCGACAGACGTACTACGAGCAGTACTTC
. TRBJ2-7 TRBD2 TRBV2 CASTGRAQRLTGSYEQYF TGTGCCAGCACTGGGAGGGCCCAGCGGCTTACGGGCTCCTACGAGCAGTACTTC
. TRBJ2-2 . TRBV7-2 CASTPVLGTGELFF TGTGCCAGCACCCCCGTGTTAGGGACCGGGGAGCTGTTTTTT
. TRBJ2-7 TRBD1 TRBV27 CASSLLGGAGEQYF TGTGCCAGCAGTTTATTAGGGGGCGCGGGCGAGCAGTACTTC
. TRBJ2-6 . TRBV5-6 CASSPHTSGANVLTF TGTGCCAGCAGCCCACACACCTCTGGGGCCAACGTCCTGACTTTC
. TRBJ2-5 . TRBV28 CASSPGIRETQYF TGTGCCAGCAGTCCGGGAATTCGAGAGACCCAGTACTTC
. TRBJ1-5 . TRBV18 CASSPSPPTDLGNQPQHF TGTGCCAGCTCACCATCCCCCCCCACAGATCTAGGCAATCAGCCCCAGCATTTT
. TRBJ2-7 . TRBV27 CASSPRGGSYEQYF TGTGCCAGCAGTCCGCGGGGCGGCTCCTACGAGCAGTACTTC
. TRBJ1-1 . TRBV5-8 CASSLVYGNTAEAFF TGTGCCAGCAGCTTGGTGTACGGGAATACGGCTGAAGCTTTCTTT
. TRBJ2-3 TRBD2 TRBV9 CASFSGRAEDTQYF TGTGCCAGTTTTAGCGGGAGGGCCGAAGATACGCAGTATTTT
. TRBJ1-5 . TRBV28 CASSFRQTYSNQPQHF TGTGCCAGCAGTTTTCGGCAGACCTATAGCAATCAGCCCCAGCATTTT
. TRBJ2-7 TRBD2 TRBV7-6 CASSLGLAQEKYEQYF TGTGCCAGCAGCTTGGGACTAGCTCAAGAGAAGTACGAGCAGTACTTC
few TRBJ1-1 . TRBV11-2 CASSPWDFAPYRTEAFF TGTGCCAGCAGCCCCTGGGACTTTGCACCCTACCGGACTGAAGCTTTCTTT
. TRBJ2-7 . TRBV13 CASSFGTSGEQYF TGTGCCAGCAGCTTTGGAACTAGTGGGGAGCAGTACTTC
. TRBJ2-5 . TRBV5-6 CASSLGDNQETQYF TGTGCCAGCAGCTTAGGAGACAACCAAGAGACCCAGTACTTC
once TRBJ2-7 . TRBV5-1 CASSLVGITYEQYF TGCGCCAGCAGCTTGGTGGGTATCACCTACGAGCAGTACTTC
. TRBJ1-1 . TRBV6-5 CASSEGTEAFF TGTGCCAGCAGTGAGGGTACTGAAGCTTTCTTT
. TRBJ2-3 . TRBV29-1 CSAKEPPRGQYF TGCAGCGCTAAAGAACCGCCGCGGGGGCAGTATTTT
. TRBJ2-1 . TRBV10-2 CASGGGGSYNEQFF TGCGCCAGCGGCGGCGGCGGCTCCTACAATGAGCAGTTCTTC
. TRBJ1-3 . TRBV28 CASSLKQASGNTIYF TGTGCCAGCAGTTTAAAACAGGCCTCTGGAAACACCATATATTTT
once TRBJ2-1 . TRBV9 CASSDSGSYNEQFF TGTGCCAGCAGCGACAGTGGCTCCTACAATGAGCAGTTCTTC
. TRBJ2-1 TRBD2 TRBV7-3 CASSLLAGGNNEQFF TGTGCCAGCAGCTTACTAGCGGGAGGTAACAATGAGCAGTTCTTC
. TRBJ2-7 . TRBV28 CASRPQGATYEQYF TGTGCCAGCAGACCCCAAGGGGCCACCTACGAGCAGTACTTC
. TRBJ1-2 . TRBV5-6 CASSSGGFFNYGYTF TGTGCCAGCAGCTCAGGCGGCTTTTTTAACTATGGCTACACCTTC
. TRBJ2-3 TRBD1 TRBV7-3 CASSWTGAPTDTQYF TGTGCCAGCAGCTGGACAGGGGCCCCCACAGATACGCAGTATTTT
. TRBJ2-7 . TRBV5-1 CASSLVAADRVSAYEQYF TGCGCCAGCAGCTTGGTAGCAGCCGACCGGGTGTCTGCCTACGAGCAGTACTTC
. TRBJ2-1 TRBD2 TRBV27 CASSRSLAGGSSYNEQFF TGTGCCAGCAGTCGATCGCTAGCGGGAGGGAGCTCCTACAATGAGCAGTTCTTC
. TRBJ2-3 . TRBV15 CATSLRRFSTDTQYF TGTGCCACCAGCTTAAGACGCTTTAGCACAGATACGCAGTATTTT
. TRBJ2-7 . TRBV7-2 CASSHSIDWGPYEQYF TGTGCCAGCAGCCACTCAATAGACTGGGGCCCCTACGAGCAGTACTTC
. TRBJ2-7 TRBD2 TRBV2 CASSPGTSGSEQYF TGTGCCAGCAGTCCCGGGACTAGCGGGAGCGAGCAGTACTTC
. TRBJ2-1 TRBD2 TRBV6-5 CASLDAGGRNEQFF TGTGCCAGTCTTGATGCGGGAGGGAGGAATGAGCAGTTCTTC
. TRBJ2-7 TRBD1 TRBV5-5 CASSEGQGALEQYF TGTGCCAGCAGCGAGGGACAGGGGGCGTTGGAGCAGTACTTC
. TRBJ2-7 . TRBV28 CASSMIGSVYEQYF TGTGCCAGCAGTATGATAGGGTCCGTGTACGAGCAGTACTTC
. TRBJ2-5 TRBD2 TRBV28 CASSDRTSGNLREQYF TGTGCCAGCAGCGACCGGACTAGCGGGAACCTCCGGGAGCAGTACTTC